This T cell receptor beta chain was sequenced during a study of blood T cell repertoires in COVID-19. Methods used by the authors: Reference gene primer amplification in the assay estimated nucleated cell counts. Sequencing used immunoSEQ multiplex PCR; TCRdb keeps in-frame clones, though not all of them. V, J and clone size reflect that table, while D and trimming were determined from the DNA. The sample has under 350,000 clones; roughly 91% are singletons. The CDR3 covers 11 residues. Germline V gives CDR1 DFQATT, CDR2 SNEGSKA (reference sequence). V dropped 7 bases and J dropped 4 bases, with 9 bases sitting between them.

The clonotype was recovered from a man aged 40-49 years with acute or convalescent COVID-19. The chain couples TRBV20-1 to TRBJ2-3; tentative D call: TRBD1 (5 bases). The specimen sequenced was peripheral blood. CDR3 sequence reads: CSVQGADTQYF. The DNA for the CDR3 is TGCAGTGTCCAAGGGGCAGATACGCAGTATTTT.